This T cell receptor (beta chain) was sequenced in a study of glioma-infiltrating T cells. Study information: Blood libraries targeted about 4- to 10-fold coverage of 900,000 to 1,000,000 T cells.

The iRepertoire nested amplicon-rescue multiplex PCR amplified TCR alpha and beta CDR3s from RNA. TCRdb ran MiXCR on the multiplex PCR reads and lists one entry per CDR3 protein. The table records about 410,000 distinct CDR3 sequences, 41% of them present only once. This CDR3 has 16 amino acids. In germline, CDR1 is SGHRS, CDR2 YFSETQ. Trimming cost V 0 bases and J 7 bases, with 20 bases left between them. Study-wide results and limits: Shared blood CDR3 signature motifs marked patients with low tissue-blood divergence.

Concerning this clonotype itself: Its matching antigen is unknown.

Sequencing used glioma tissue, nonneoplastic brain tissue, or PBMCs (not recorded which). V gene TRBV5-1 combines with J gene TRBJ2-7; D is uncertain. The TCR was taken from a human donor with low-grade glioma or glioblastoma, undergoing nonglioma brain surgery, or in good health (not recorded which). CDR3 protein: CASSLEVGRGANEQYF. CDR3 bases: TGCGCCAGCAGCTTGGAAGTGGGTCGTGGAGCCAATGAGCAGTACTTC.